The 24 T cell receptor beta chains below come from one sample, sequenced in a study of OX40 agonist ivuxolimab in advanced cancers. TCRdb keeps only in-frame clones here, not all; method: immunoSEQ multiplex PCR. Of 85,000 to 100,000 clones in the sample, around 87% were seen once. The specimen was CD4+ or CD8+ T cells sorted from blood, collected in a trial of the OX40 agonist ivuxolimab. These receptors originate from an adult with an advanced solid tumor such as melanoma, head and neck, liver or kidney cancer.

The chain links TRBV10-1 to TRBJ2-7; possibly TRBD2 for D (9 bases). CDR1 is WNHNN, CDR2 SYGVQD, per germline (reference sequence). V was trimmed by 9 bases and J by 2 bases, leaving 32 bases between them. The CDR3 runs 19 residues. CDR3 region: CARINLTGVRLAGPYEQYV. As DNA, the CDR3 is TGCGCCAGAATAAACCTGACAGGGGTCAGGCTAGCGGGACCCTACGAGCAGTACGTC.

This sequence joins TRBV7-9 and TRBJ2-3; D gene ambiguous. The germline V gene encodes CDR1 SEHNR and CDR2 FQNEAQ (reference sequence). This CDR3 is 11 amino acids long. The CDR3 loop reads CGEIGPDTQYF. The CDR3 region has the DNA TGTGGAGAGATAGGACCGGATACGCAGTATTTT.

The chain is built from TRBV2 and TRBJ2-7; maybe TRBD1 (5 bases). Trimming pared 6 bases from V and 1 base from J, leaving 10 bases between. The CDR3 covers 13 residues. CDR1 and CDR2 from the germline V gene are SNHLY and FYNNEI. CDR3 sequence (DNA): TGTGCCAGCAGCCTGGACATGTCCTACGAGCAGTACGTC. This sequence encodes CASSLDMSYEQYV.

The rearrangement links TRBV11-2 to TRBJ2-3, with a possible D match to TRBD2 (6 bases). The CDR3 has 14 amino acids. V shed 3 bases and J shed 3 bases, with 10 bases lying between them. Germline loops: CDR1 SGHAT, CDR2 FQNNGV. Here the CDR3 reads CASSFREWTDTQYF. CDR3 DNA: TGTGCCAGCAGCTTCCGGGAGTGGACAGATACGCAGTATTTT.

J is TRBJ1-5 and V is TRBV6-5, with a weak D call TRBD1 (6 bases). Germline V gives CDR1 MNHEY, CDR2 SVGAGI. The CDR3 covers 13 residues. The V and J ends lost 11 bases and 0 bases respectively, with 11 bases between them. The CDR3 spells CASVTGSNQPQHF. The CDR3 DNA reads as TGTGCCTCAGTGACAGGTAGCAATCAGCCCCAGCATTTT.

By share of the sample, this clone is medium-sized. V and J are TRBV5-4 and TRBJ2-7; D perhaps matches TRBD1 (5 bases). Trimming cost V 4 bases and J 2 bases, with 13 bases left between them. CDR3 length: 14 amino acids. In germline, CDR1 is SGHNT, CDR2 YYREEE (reference sequence). In nucleotides, the CDR3 is TGTGCCAGCAGCCCCCGACAGAAAACCTACGAGCAGTACTTC. Its protein is CASSPRQKTYEQYF.

The CDR3 DNA sequence: TGCGCCAGCAGCTTGGAATCTCGAGATACGCAGTATTTT. Residues: CASSLESRDTQYF. The chain couples TRBV5-1 to TRBJ2-3, with no clear D. Germline values: CDR1 SGHRS, CDR2 YFSETQ. V was shortened by 0 bases and J by 5 bases, with 7 bases between the two germline ends. The CDR3 is made up of 13 amino acids.

This rearrangement joins TRBV11-3 to TRBJ2-6; tentatively, D is TRBD2 (6 bases). Germline V lookup: CDR1 SGHNT, CDR2 YENEEA. This CDR3 spans 15 amino acids. V shed 2 bases and J shed 2 bases, with 7 bases lying between them. CDR3 nucleotides: TGTGCCAGCAGCTTATCGGGGGCTGGGGCCAACGTCCTGACTTTC. This codes for CASSLSGAGANVLTF.

The chain combines TRBV7-6 with TRBJ2-3, with D possibly called TRBD1 or TRBD2 (5 bases each). Looked up from germline, CDR1 is SGHVS and CDR2 is FNYEAQ. The CDR3 consists of 16 residues. With 1 base removed from V and 1 base from J, the gap between germline ends came to 12 bases. CDR3 DNA: TGTGCCAGCAGCTTAGGACCAAGAGGGGGCACAGATACGCAGTATTTT. Its translation: CASSLGPRGGTDTQYF.

The V and J genes are TRBV6-6 and TRBJ2-1, with 9 positions matching TRBD1. V was clipped by 5 bases and J by 12 bases; unmatched bases: 8. Germline V lookup: CDR1 MNHNY, CDR2 SVGAGI (reference sequence). This CDR3 is built from 13 residues. The CDR3 protein is CASSGGTGNRQFF. The CDR3, as DNA: TGTGCCAGCAGTGGAGGGACAGGGAACCGGCAGTTCTTC.

The chain is built from TRBV7-3 and TRBJ1-5; 7 positions agree with TRBD1. With V trimmed by 2 bases and J by 5 bases, 3 bases remained unmatched. The germline V gene has CDR1 SGHTA and CDR2 FQGTGA. The CDR3 is made up of 14 amino acids. CDR3 coding DNA: TGTGCCAGCAGCTTAGGGGACAGATATCAGCCCCAGCATTTT. It yields the protein CASSLGDRYQPQHF.

The gene calls are TRBV7-3 and TRBJ2-2; tentatively, D is TRBD2 (5 bases). Deletions cut 2 bases from V and 7 bases from J, with 11 bases between. The CDR3 has 14 residues. Germline CDR1 SGHTA, CDR2 FQGTGA. In nucleotides, the CDR3 is TGTGCCAGCAGCTTAGCGGGTCTGGGCGGGGAGCTGTTTTTT. Protein: CASSLAGLGGELFF.

The genes are TRBV7-8 and TRBJ2-2; D possibly uses TRBD1 or TRBD2 (5 bases each). CDR1 is SGHVS, CDR2 FQNEAQ, per germline. This CDR3 spans 16 amino acids. V shed 5 bases and J shed 4 bases, with 17 bases lying between them. For the CDR3, the DNA is TGTGCCAGCAGCACAAGGCCCGGGGCAAGCACCGGGGAGCTGTTTTTT. Residues: CASSTRPGASTGELFF.

The CDR3 loop is CASSLDRELQPRQYV. The CDR3 DNA follows: TGTGCCAGCAGTCTTGACAGGGAACTCCAACCAAGGCAGTACGTC. The rearrangement joins TRBV2 to TRBJ2-7, with 7 bases that match TRBD1. CDR1 and CDR2 from the germline V gene are SNHLY and FYNNEI. The CDR3 length is 15 residues. With 5 bases clipped from V and 9 bases from J, the junction kept 16 bases outside the gene matches.

The chain links TRBV5-1 to TRBJ2-7; 9 bases map to TRBD2. V gave up 4 bases and J gave up 4 bases; unmatched junction bases: 3. Germline V gives CDR1 SGHRS, CDR2 YFSETQ. CDR3 size: 13 residues. The CDR3 sequence: CASSAGGLYEQYV. The CDR3 region has the DNA TGCGCCAGCAGCGCGGGAGGGCTATACGAGCAGTACGTC.

The chain joins TRBV11-2 to TRBJ1-1; TRBD1 aligns across 7 bases. The junction had 6 bases not matched to a gene; V was cut back by 5 bases and J by 0 bases. CDR3 length: 15 amino acids. CDR1 SGHAT and CDR2 FQNNGV come from the germline V gene. The DNA for the CDR3 is TGTGCCAGCAGCCCAGGACAGGTCCTGAACACTGAAGCTTTCTTT. It encodes CASSPGQVLNTEAFF.

The chain recombines TRBV29-1 with TRBJ2-3; a possible D gene is TRBD1 (5 bases). Germline V gene data show CDR1 as SQVTM and CDR2 as ANQGSEA. The ends were cut back, 4 bases at V and 6 bases at J, with 14 bases in the middle. CDR3 length: 13 amino acids. The CDR3 bases are TGCAGCGTTGTAGGTCAGGGTACGGATACGCAGTATTTT. It yields the protein CSVVGQGTDTQYF.

This clone was picked up one time. This chain joins TRBV5-6 and TRBJ2-3; D not certain. Germline assignment: CDR1 SGHDT and CDR2 YYEEEE. Trimming removed 4 bases at V and 2 bases at J, with 8 bases between. CDR3 length: 13 amino acids. CDR3 nucleotide sequence: TGTGCCAGCAGCCTGGTATCCACAGATACGCAGTATTTT. The encoded protein is CASSLVSTDTQYF.

V is TRBV19 and J is TRBJ2-2, with D hard to call. Germline loops: CDR1 LNHDA, CDR2 SQIVND (reference sequence). With 0 bases removed from V and 1 base from J, the gap between germline ends came to 12 bases. The CDR3 is made up of 17 amino acids. CDR3 loop: CASSIELVLLNTGELFF. The CDR3 coding sequence is TGTGCCAGTAGTATAGAGTTGGTCCTTCTGAACACCGGGGAGCTGTTTTTT. The full variable domain, with the rest looked up from reference TRBV19 and TRBJ2-2, is DGGITQSPKYLFRKEGQNVTLSCEQNLNHDAMYWYRQDPGQGLRLIYYSQIVNDFQKGDIAEGYSVSREKKESFPLTVTSAQKNPTAFYLCASSIELVLLNTGELFFGEGSRLTVL.

The rearrangement uses TRBV9 and TRBJ1-5; D remains ambiguous. Trimming shortened V by 1 base and J by 5 bases, and 7 bases separated the two germline ends. Germline V gene sequence: CDR1 SGDLS, CDR2 YYNGEE. The CDR3 has 13 amino acids. CDR3 coding DNA: TGTGCCAGCAGCGTATCTGCAGATCAGCCCCAGCATTTT. Protein: CASSVSADQPQHF.

In the case of this clone: A read error may produce the germline difference seen at one junction end. The V call is TRBV7-7, the J call TRBJ2-1; TRBD2 aligns across 15 bases. This CDR3 spans 15 amino acids. The germline gives CDR1 SSHAT, CDR2 FNYEAQ (reference sequence). The CDR3 DNA reads TGTGCTAGCAGCCAGGGGACTAGCGGGGGGAATGAGCAGTTCTTC. This translates into CASSQGTSGGNEQFF.

The rearrangement joins TRBV7-3 to TRBJ2-3; tentatively, D is TRBD2 (5 bases). The CDR3 totals 11 residues. From germline, CDR1 is SGHTA and CDR2 FQGTGA. Between the trimmed V and J ends, which lost 6 bases and 6 bases, there was a span of 7 bases. In nucleotides, the CDR3 is TGTGCCAGCAGTACGGGGGATACGCAGTATTTT. Protein sequence: CASSTGDTQYF.

The V gene is TRBV29-1, the J gene TRBJ1-1; 10 bases fit TRBD1. CDR1 is SQVTM, CDR2 ANQGSEA, per germline. Unmatched junction bases numbered 4, after V lost 5 bases and J lost 1 base. The CDR3 covers 14 residues. The CDR3 DNA reads TGCAGCGTTCGACAGGGGGCAGGGAACACTGAAGCTTTCTTT. Residues: CSVRQGAGNTEAFF. Full variable domain (outside the CDR3, taken from reference TRBV29-1 and TRBJ1-1): SAVISQKPSRDICQRGTSLTIQCQVDSQVTMMFWYRQQPGQSLTLIATANQGSEATYESGFVIDKFPISRPNLTFSTLTVSNMSPEDSSIYLCSVRQGAGNTEAFFGQGTRLTVV.

This clone was seen a handful of times. The gene calls are TRBV6-5 and TRBJ1-1; D ambiguous. V was shortened by 1 base and J by 7 bases, with 10 bases between the two germline ends. There are 13 residues in the CDR3. In germline, CDR1 is MNHEY, CDR2 SVGAGI. Here the CDR3 DNA reads TGTGCCAGCAGTTACTTTGGCGGTAATGAAGCTTTCTTT. The encoded protein is CASSYFGGNEAFF.